Detailed here is one TCR beta chain. The antigen is not known. Method: immunoSEQ multiplex PCR; TCRdb's copy keeps in-frame clones and lacks some. This sample carries 90,000 to 150,000 clones, roughly 90% of them seen once, and the ten largest clones take over 3%. This sample is part of a study of T cell responses to AZD1222 COVID-19 vaccine. Study-wide results and limits: Clonal diversity was possibly underestimated; the donors were predominantly white British and more often female. Baseline antibody screening turned up just a handful of seropositive AZD1222 recipients. Unmutated variant regions are reportedly targeted by nearly half of spike-specific TCRs.

Germline lookup yields CDR1 MNHEY and CDR2 SMNVEV (reference sequence). CDR3 length equals 15 residues. V gave up 2 bases and J gave up 4 bases, with 12 bases separating them. The sample here was peripheral blood, taken on day 0 of AZD1222 vaccination. The V gene is TRBV27, the J gene TRBJ1-5; the D gene is possibly TRBD1 (6 bases). This sequence was found in an adult in good health. The CDR3 protein is CASSLLQGSNQPQHF. The CDR3 DNA sequence: TGTGCCAGCAGTTTACTTCAGGGGTCTAATCAGCCCCAGCATTTT.